The table lists the clone carrying this T cell receptor beta chain with many counts. Its specificity is not known. These data come from a study of CD8 T cells in ankylosing spondylitis. Findings of the study overall: Matched synovial fluid from ankylosing spondylitis patients was reported to be enriched for disease-linked clones. What appeared characteristic of ankylosing spondylitis blood was a TCR beta motif of eight or nine highly homologous variants.

CDR1 is SNHLY and CDR2 is FYNNEI in the germline V gene. V was pared by 7 bases and J by 0 bases, with 19 bases of the junction left unmatched. The CDR3 contains 19 residues. From the 5' RACE reads, TCRdb called clonotypes with MiXCR, one entry per CDR3 protein. The sample yields about 90,000 distinct CDR3 sequences, roughly 8.5% seen once. The sample comprised blood, either unsorted or a sorted T cell fraction (not recorded which). J is TRBJ2-5 and V is TRBV2, with 8 nucleotides matching TRBD2. The receptor's source is a male donor with ankylosing spondylitis. The CDR3: CASKGGRRSILKYQETQYF. The CDR3 DNA reads TGTGCCAGCAAAGGCGGGAGGAGATCTATATTAAAATACCAAGAGACCCAGTACTTC.